This T cell receptor beta chain was sequenced for a study of blood T cell repertoires in COVID-19. About the research overall: Italy, Spain and the United States were the sources of the convalescent and acute COVID-19 samples. PBMCs, B-cell-depleted T cells, or T cells provided the cDNA or gDNA that made up the material.

In the original analysis: It was from reference gene primer amplification that nucleated cell counts were estimated. Here immunoSEQ multiplex PCR was the method, and the copy in TCRdb shows in-frame clones only, minus some. That table furnishes V, J and clone size, whereas the DNA furnished D and trimming. The sample consists of around 250,000 clones, 85% of them appearing once. Sample: peripheral blood. This clonotype was obtained from a man aged 50 or older with active or convalescent COVID-19.

The CDR3 loop is CASSLGGQGASNYGYTF. In DNA form, the CDR3 reads TGTGCCAGCAGTCTGGGGGGACAGGGGGCCTCTAACTATGGCTACACCTTC. The V and J genes are TRBV28 and TRBJ1-2, with 12 bases identical to TRBD1. V was clipped by 5 bases and J by 0 bases; unmatched bases: 7. The length of the CDR3 is 17 residues. Germline V CDR1 and CDR2: MDHEN, SYDVKM.